Following are 22 T cell receptor beta chains from one sample sequenced in a study of siplizumab effects on memory and regulatory T cells. Sequencing used immunoSEQ multiplex PCR; TCRdb keeps in-frame clones, though not all of them. The sample yields tens of thousands of clones, about 97% seen once. Sequenced material: naive CD4+ T cells sorted from blood. The origin of the receptors is a human donor in good health.

This clone is a singleton in its sample. The chain uses TRBV19 and TRBJ2-3, with 8 bases identical to TRBD1. Germline V gene lookup returns CDR1 LNHDA and CDR2 SQIVND (reference sequence). Losses at the gene ends were 4 bases for V and 0 bases for J; bases not matched to a gene: 3. The CDR3 consists of 15 residues. CDR3 sequence (DNA): TGTGCCAGTAGTAGGACAGGGAAAAGCACAGATACGCAGTATTTT. It yields the protein CASSRTGKSTDTQYF.

This clone was seen only once. The chain couples TRBV6-5 to TRBJ2-4; D is unclear. The V and J ends lost 0 bases and 0 bases respectively, with 6 bases between them. Germline-derived CDR1 and CDR2 are MNHEY and SVGAGI. CDR3 length: 15 residues. The CDR3 nucleotides read TGTGCCAGCAGTTACTCCGAACTAGCCAAAAACATTCAGTACTTC. Its protein product is CASSYSELAKNIQYF.

The chain combines TRBV7-6 with TRBJ2-5; the match to TRBD1 covers 8 bases. CDR1 is SGHVS, CDR2 FNYEAQ, per germline. V dropped 3 bases and J dropped 5; count of bases not matched to a gene: 2. The CDR3 contains 13 residues. CDR3 sequence: CASSLNRGETQYF. CDR3 coding DNA: TGTGCCAGCAGCTTGAACAGGGGGGAGACCCAGTACTTC.

The rearrangement joins TRBV30 to TRBJ1-5; maybe TRBD1 (5 bases). The V gene lost 3 bases and the J gene lost 4 bases, with 16 bases spanning the gap. CDR3 length equals 15 residues. Germline CDR1 GTSNPN, CDR2 SVGIG (reference sequence). This CDR3 is CAWSRTRTTNQPQHF. Here the CDR3 DNA reads TGTGCCTGGAGCCGGACCAGGACAACAAATCAGCCCCAGCATTTT.

The V and J genes are TRBV30 and TRBJ2-5; no clear D gene. Germline V gene sequence: CDR1 GTSNPN, CDR2 SVGIG (reference sequence). V was shortened by 4 bases and J by 2 bases, with 17 bases between the two germline ends. CDR3 length: 15 amino acids. The CDR3 region is CAWKHSWASQETQYF. CDR3 bases: TGTGCCTGGAAACACAGTTGGGCCTCACAAGAGACCCAGTACTTC.

The rearrangement joins TRBV2 to TRBJ2-2; D is perhaps TRBD1 (6 bases). V lost 9 bases and J lost 7, with 21 bases in between. Looked up from germline, CDR1 is SNHLY and CDR2 is FYNNEI. This CDR3 has 15 amino acids. CDR3 loop: CASTTPGQRGGELFF. The CDR3 region has the DNA TGTGCCAGTACAACTCCGGGACAACGGGGCGGGGAGCTGTTTTTT.

The rearrangement uses TRBV19 and TRBJ1-1; unclear D gene. The CDR3 runs to 14 residues. The V end lost 6 bases, the J end lost 7 bases, and 18 bases lay between the germline ends. Germline CDR1 is LNHDA and CDR2 is SQIVND (reference sequence). The CDR3 DNA reads as TGTGCCAGTAGCTATACGCGATCGGCATTTGAAGCTTTCTTT. This translates into CASSYTRSAFEAFF.

The chain joins TRBV7-2 to TRBJ1-1; 8 nucleotides match TRBD1. After removal of 5 bases from V and 6 bases from J, the junction contained 8 bases not matched to a gene. This CDR3 spans 14 amino acids. CDR1 and CDR2 (germline): SGHTA, FQGNSA. Written as DNA, the CDR3 is TGTGCCAGCAGCCGAGGACAGGGAGGCGCTGAAGCTTTCTTT. Protein: CASSRGQGGAEAFF. The variable domain in full, with the rest retrieved from reference TRBV7-2 and TRBJ1-1, is GAGVSQSPSNKVTEKGKDVELRCDPISGHTALYWYRQSLGQGLEFLIYFQGNSAPDKSGLPSDRFSAERTGGSVSTLTIQRTQQEDSAVYLCASSRGQGGAEAFFGQGTRLTVV.

The chain carries TRBV6-1 and TRBJ2-2; D might be TRBD1 (6 bases). Trimming left V 7 bases short and J 0 bases short, with 9 bases between. CDR1 and CDR2 (germline): MNHNS, SASEGT. CDR3 length equals 14 residues. The CDR3 here is CASTGQPNTGELFF. Here the CDR3 DNA reads TGTGCCAGCACTGGACAGCCGAACACCGGGGAGCTGTTTTTT.

The chain recombines TRBV18 with TRBJ2-7; TRBD1 matches at 7 bases. CDR1 and CDR2 (germline): KGHSH, LQKENI. The V gene end was trimmed by 2 bases and the J gene end by 3 bases; junction bases not matched to a gene: 4. CDR3 length equals 14 residues. Here the CDR3 DNA reads TGTGCCAGCTCACCAGGGACAGAGATCTACGAGCAGTACTTC. It translates to CASSPGTEIYEQYF.

This clone was seen a few times. The CDR3 coding sequence is TGTGCCAGCAGCGCATACAGAGGAGCTAACTATGGCTACACCTTC. Protein product: CASSAYRGANYGYTF. The J gene is TRBJ1-2, the V gene TRBV2; D remains unclear. Deletions cut 6 bases from V and 0 bases from J, with 14 bases between. From germline, CDR1 is SNHLY and CDR2 FYNNEI. CDR3 length: 15 residues.

The V call is TRBV4-1, the J call TRBJ1-4, with 8 bases aligning to TRBD1. Trimming cost V 4 bases and J 2 bases; bases outside gene matches: 0. Germline V CDR1 and CDR2: MGHRA, YSYEKL. The CDR3 is 14 residues long. The CDR3 nucleotides are TGCGCCAGCAGCCGGACAGGGACTAATGAAAAACTGTTTTTT. Amino acid sequence: CASSRTGTNEKLFF.

The table lists this clone with a count of one. The chain couples TRBV6-5 to TRBJ1-4, with a tentative D call TRBD1 (6 bases). The V gene lost 6 bases and the J gene lost 10 bases, with 18 bases spanning the gap. Germline CDR1 reads MNHEY; CDR2 reads SVGAGI. The CDR3 has 14 amino acids. The CDR3 sequence: CASSGRGGGRKLFF. CDR3 DNA: TGTGCCAGCAGCGGCCGGGGAGGGGGGAGAAAACTGTTTTTT.

This clone was recorded once. The chain recombines TRBV29-1 with TRBJ1-4, with D possibly TRBD1 on 5 matching bases. From germline, CDR1 is SQVTM and CDR2 ANQGSEA. The V end lost 6 bases, the J end lost 6 bases, and 14 bases lay between the germline ends. This CDR3 region has 13 residues. CDR3 DNA sequence: TGCAGCGTCGCACAGGCTAGAGATGAAAAACTGTTTTTT. Amino acids: CSVAQARDEKLFF.

The V gene is TRBV28, the J gene TRBJ2-1; TRBD2 is a possible D gene (7 bases). Germline CDR1 MDHEN, CDR2 SYDVKM. V lost 3 bases, J lost 8 bases, and 20 bases lay in between. The CDR3 runs 16 residues. Here the CDR3 reads CASSLAGAGFFYEQFF. The CDR3 bases are TGTGCCAGCAGTTTGGCGGGGGCTGGCTTTTTCTATGAGCAGTTCTTC.

The V call is TRBV7-3, the J call TRBJ2-3, with 13 bases that match TRBD2. This CDR3 has 16 amino acids. The V gene's germline CDR1 is SGHTA and CDR2 FQGTGA. Trimming removed 4 bases from V and 3 bases from J; junction bases left unmatched: 4. The CDR3 nucleotides read TGTGCCAGCAGCTCCCGGACTAGCGGGAGAACAGATACGCAGTATTTT. It specifies CASSSRTSGRTDTQYF.

V is TRBV6-5 and J is TRBJ2-7, with D hard to call. The CDR3 loop spans 14 amino acids. Germline loops: CDR1 MNHEY, CDR2 SVGAGI. Trimming shortened V by 0 bases and J by 2 bases, and 8 bases separated the two germline ends. CDR3 sequence (DNA): TGTGCCAGCAGTTACTCCCCAAATACCTACGAGCAGTACTTC. Protein: CASSYSPNTYEQYF.

The chain uses TRBV5-1 and TRBJ1-3; a weak D match, TRBD1 (5 bases). Germline-derived CDR1 and CDR2 are SGHRS and YFSETQ. Trimming took off 0 bases at V and 4 bases at J, with 14 bases between the two ends. The CDR3 spans 16 residues. The CDR3, as DNA: TGCGCCAGCAGCTTGGCCTACGGGGCTTGGGGAAACACCATATATTTT. Protein sequence: CASSLAYGAWGNTIYF.

This clone has only one observation. This chain connects TRBV11-2 to TRBJ2-3; no clear D gene. This CDR3 is 14 amino acids long. Trimming stripped 5 bases from V and 2 bases from J, with 11 bases between. Germline CDR1 is SGHAT and CDR2 is FQNNGV. The DNA for the CDR3 is TGTGCCAGCAGCATACTTTTGACCACAGATACGCAGTATTTT. The encoded protein is CASSILLTTDTQYF.

This clone turned up a few times. The chain's CDR3 is CAISESSGGPTEAFF. CDR3 nucleotides: TGTGCCATCAGTGAGTCGTCGGGGGGGCCCACTGAAGCTTTCTTT. The chain is built from TRBV10-3 and TRBJ1-1; D is possibly TRBD1 (6 bases). V was clipped by 0 bases and J by 4 bases, with 12 bases between them. Germline V gene data show CDR1 as ENHRY and CDR2 as SYGVKD. The CDR3 contains 15 residues.

The chain employs TRBV23-1 and TRBJ1-2; D not certain. TRBV23-1 is an ORF, and what it does is uncertain. Trimming stripped 6 bases from V and 0 bases from J, with 14 bases between. There are 15 residues in the CDR3. The CDR3: CASSQNKRANYGYTF. CDR3 nucleotide sequence: TGCGCCAGCAGCCAGAATAAGAGGGCTAACTATGGCTACACCTTC.

The rearrangement joins TRBV19 to TRBJ2-7, with 10 bases identical to TRBD2. This CDR3 has 16 amino acids. The V segment lost 4 bases and the J segment 4 bases; nucleotides outside the gene matches: 10. Germline V gives CDR1 LNHDA, CDR2 SQIVND (reference sequence). CDR3 protein: CASSTQGSGRLYEQYF. The CDR3 DNA follows: TGTGCCAGTAGTACCCAGGGTAGCGGGAGGTTATACGAGCAGTACTTC.